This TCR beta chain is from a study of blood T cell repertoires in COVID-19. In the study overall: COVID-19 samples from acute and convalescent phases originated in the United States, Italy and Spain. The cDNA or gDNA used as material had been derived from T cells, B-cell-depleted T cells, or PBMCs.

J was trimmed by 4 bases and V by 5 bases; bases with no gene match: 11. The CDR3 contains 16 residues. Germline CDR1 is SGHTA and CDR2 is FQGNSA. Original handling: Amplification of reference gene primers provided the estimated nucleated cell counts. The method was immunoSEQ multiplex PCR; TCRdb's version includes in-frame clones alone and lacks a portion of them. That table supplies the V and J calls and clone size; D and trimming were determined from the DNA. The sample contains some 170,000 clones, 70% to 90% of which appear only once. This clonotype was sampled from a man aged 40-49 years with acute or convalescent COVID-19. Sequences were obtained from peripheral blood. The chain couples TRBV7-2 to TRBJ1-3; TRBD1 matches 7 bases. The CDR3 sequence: CASSRNGQALGNTIYF. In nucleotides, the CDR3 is TGTGCCAGCAGCCGTAATGGACAGGCGCTGGGAAACACCATATATTTT.